This T cell receptor beta chain was captured in a study of identical twins. Study outcomes and limitations: The models systematically underestimated how much out-of-frame TCR alpha was shared in monozygotic twins.

This clonotype was seen many times. Its antigen is still unknown. TCRdb ran MiXCR on the 5' RACE reads and lists one entry per CDR3 protein. The sample consists of a few hundred thousand distinct CDR3 sequences, roughly 13% of them appearing once. This CDR3 spans 14 amino acids. V was shortened by 6 bases and J by 2 bases, with 12 bases between the two germline ends. The germline V gene has CDR1 MNHEY and CDR2 SMNVEV (reference sequence). These same data were also listed under a study on yellow fever vaccine responses in identical twins.

J is TRBJ2-3 and V is TRBV27; D is possibly TRBD1 or TRBD2 (5 bases each). This clonotype originated in a woman aged 18-29 years in good health. Sequencing used memory (CD45RO+) T cells sorted from blood. Here the CDR3 DNA reads TGTGCCAGCAGGCCGGGACCCAACACAGATACGCAGTATTTT. Its translation: CASRPGPNTDTQYF.